This T cell receptor beta chain was captured in a study of blood T cell repertoires in COVID-19. About the study: The United States, Italy and Spain provided the acute and convalescent COVID-19 samples. Sample material is recorded as cDNA or gDNA derived from T cells, B-cell-depleted T cells, or PBMCs.

The CDR3 has 14 residues. Trimming cost V 7 bases and J 1 base, with 13 bases left between them. CDR1 and CDR2 (germline): ENHRY, SYGVKD. This clone was seen only once. Data came from immunoSEQ multiplex PCR; TCRdb stores just in-frame clones and leaves some out. This table has some 140,000 clones, over 70% appearing once. This TCR came from a man aged 50 or older with active COVID-19. Source material: peripheral blood. The chain links TRBV10-3 to TRBJ1-1, with D perhaps matching TRBD1 (6 bases). CDR3 bases: TGTGCCATCACTCGAGGGGGACGGAACACTGAAGCTTTCTTT. Protein product: CAITRGGRNTEAFF.